Given below is one T cell receptor (beta chain) in context. Germline trimming cut 0 bases from V and 7 bases from J; bases unmatched to any gene: 6. The germline V gene encodes CDR1 SGHTS and CDR2 YDEGEE. The CDR3 runs to 14 residues. These data come from a study of blood T cell repertoires in COVID-19. About the study: Sources were T cells, B-cell-depleted T cells, or PBMCs; the material itself was cDNA or gDNA.

Study processing details: The authors estimated nucleated cell counts from reference gene primer amplification. The protocol was immunoSEQ multiplex PCR, while the TCRdb copy is restricted to in-frame clones and leaves out a portion. D and trimming come from the DNA, and the V and J calls and clone size come from that table. This table has 120,000 to 150,000 clones, 65% to 85% appearing once. Participants' reported clinical history set cohort assignment. The sequence was obtained from a woman aged 45-59 years who had been exposed to COVID-19. V gene TRBV5-8 combines with J gene TRBJ1-2, with 7 bases identical to TRBD1. What was sequenced was PBMCs or T cells enriched from blood (not recorded which). CDR3 residues: CASSLEQGRSGYTF. CDR3 bases: TGTGCCAGCAGCTTGGAACAGGGGAGGAGTGGCTACACCTTC.